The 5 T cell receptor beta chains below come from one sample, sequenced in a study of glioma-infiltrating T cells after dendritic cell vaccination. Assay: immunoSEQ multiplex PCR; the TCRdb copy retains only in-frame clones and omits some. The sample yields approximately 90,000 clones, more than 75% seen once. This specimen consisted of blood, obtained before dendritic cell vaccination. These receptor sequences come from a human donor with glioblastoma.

CDR3 residues: CASSGGRVNTEAFF. Here the CDR3 DNA reads TGCGCCAGCAGCGGAGGACGGGTGAACACTGAAGCTTTCTTT. The chain combines TRBV5-1 with TRBJ1-1; unclear D gene. Looked up from germline, CDR1 is SGHRS and CDR2 is YFSETQ. This CDR3 contains 14 residues. Trimming removed 4 bases at V and 0 bases at J, with 10 bases between. Based on the CDR3 plus reference TRBV5-1 and TRBJ1-1, the full variable domain is KAGVTQTPRYLIKTRGQQVTLSCSPISGHRSVSWYQQTPGQGLQFLFEYFSETQRNKGNFPGRFSGRQFSNSRSEMNVSTLELGDSALYLCASSGGRVNTEAFFGQGTRLTVV.

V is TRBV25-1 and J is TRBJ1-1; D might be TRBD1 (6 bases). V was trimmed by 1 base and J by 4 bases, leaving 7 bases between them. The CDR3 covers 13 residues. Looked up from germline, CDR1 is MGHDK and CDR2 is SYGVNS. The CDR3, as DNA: TGTGCCAGCAGTGAATCAGGGGCCACTGAAGCTTTCTTT. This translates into CASSESGATEAFF. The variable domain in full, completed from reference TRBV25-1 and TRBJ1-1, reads EADIYQTPRYLVIGTGKKITLECSQTMGHDKMYWYQQDPGMELHLIHYSYGVNSTEKGDLSSESTVSRIRTEHFPLTLESARPSHTSQYLCASSESGATEAFFGQGTRLTVV.

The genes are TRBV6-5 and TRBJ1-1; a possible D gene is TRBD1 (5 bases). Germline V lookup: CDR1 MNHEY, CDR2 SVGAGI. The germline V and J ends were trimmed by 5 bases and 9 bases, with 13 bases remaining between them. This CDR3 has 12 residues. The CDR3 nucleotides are TGTGCCAGCAGTGGGACTCGGAGGCAAGCTTTCTTT. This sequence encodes CASSGTRRQAFF.

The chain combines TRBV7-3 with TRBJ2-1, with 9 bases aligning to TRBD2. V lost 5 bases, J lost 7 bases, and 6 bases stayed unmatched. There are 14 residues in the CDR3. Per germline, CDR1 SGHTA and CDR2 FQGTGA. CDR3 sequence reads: CASSPAGGPNEQFF. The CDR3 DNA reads TGTGCCAGCAGCCCGGCGGGAGGGCCGAATGAGCAGTTCTTC.

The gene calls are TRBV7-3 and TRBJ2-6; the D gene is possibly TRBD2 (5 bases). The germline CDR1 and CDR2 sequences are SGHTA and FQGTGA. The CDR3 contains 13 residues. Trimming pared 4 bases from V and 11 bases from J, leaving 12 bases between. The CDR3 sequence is CASSSDSRDVLTF. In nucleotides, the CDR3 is TGTGCCAGCAGCTCCGATTCGAGGGACGTCCTGACTTTC.